What follows is one TCR beta chain and its context. Its target is not known. CDR1 SQVTM and CDR2 ANQGSEA come from the germline V gene. Trimming cost V 3 bases and J 8 bases, with 12 bases left between them. This CDR3 has 12 amino acids. The data originate from a study of neoadjuvant nivolumab and ipilimumab in lung cancer. Study observations and caveats: TCR richness and clonality were higher in tumors than adjacent uninvolved lung. Blood richness before therapy tracked richness in tumors resected after neoadjuvant therapy. A small number of samples were TCR sequenced.

Produced via immunoSEQ multiplex PCR; TCRdb's table is partial and in-frame only. The table includes about 25,000 clones, 80% to 85% detected once. The chain carries TRBV29-1 and TRBJ2-3, with D maybe TRBD2 (5 bases). The sequence derives from an adult with non-small cell lung cancer. This specimen consisted of tumor tissue, obtained after neoadjuvant nivolumab, alone or with ipilimumab, at or shortly before surgery. CDR3 sequence (DNA): TGCAGCGTTGATCCCGGGGATATTACGCAGTATTTT. Translated, it gives CSVDPGDITQYF.